The table lists the clone carrying this TCR beta chain with many counts. Its antigen remains unidentified. This record comes from a study of CD8+CD57+ T cells in acquired aplastic anemia. Background on the study: Sorted CD4+ and CD8+ cells gave an average of about 3.4 ug of DNA. Study results and limitations: CD8+ Simpson's diversity showed no significant patient-control difference. Around 27 sequences, all CD8+ CDR3, were shared between patients and controls.

All patients picked for sequencing had shown, by flow cytometry, an expansion of CD8+CD57+ cells. Diagnosis of severe acquired aplastic anemia applied to all patients. According to the study, genomic DNA was the template for TCR beta VDJ and CDR3 profiling. TCRdb re-called the reads through MiXCR, storing one row per CDR3 protein. Here the sample spans about half a million distinct CDR3 sequences, around 30% being singletons. CDR3 size: 17 residues. Per the germline V gene, CDR1 is LNHDA and CDR2 is SQIVND (reference sequence). V lost 6 bases and J lost 4; bases outside the gene matches: 14. The chain recombines TRBV19 with TRBJ1-2, with TRBD1 identical over 10 bases. Sequencing was carried out using sorted CD4+, CD8+, or CD8+CD57+ T cells (not recorded which) from PBMCs. The clonotype originates from a human donor with aplastic anemia. The CDR3 region is CASSDTGTGAGSYGYTF. CDR3 DNA sequence: TGTGCCAGTAGCGATACCGGGACAGGGGCTGGGAGCTATGGCTACACCTTC. Together with reference TRBV19 and TRBJ1-2, the CDR3 gives the full variable domain: DGGITQSPKYLFRKEGQNVTLSCEQNLNHDAMYWYRQDPGQGLRLIYYSQIVNDFQKGDIAEGYSVSREKKESFPLTVTSAQKNPTAFYLCASSDTGTGAGSYGYTFGSGTRLTVV.